Sequencing of this T cell receptor beta chain was carried out in a study of T cells after yellow fever vaccination. Across the study: Where fractions had low cell numbers, libraries were prepared from them with the SMART-Seq v4 Ultra Low Input RNA kit.

TCRdb re-analysed the 5' RACE reads in MiXCR, keeping a single row per CDR3 protein. The sample comprises about 310,000 distinct CDR3 sequences, around 3.9% of which are singletons, and 23% rests with the top ten. V lost 5 bases to trimming and J lost 3 bases, with 14 bases between them. This CDR3 region has 14 residues. Study observations and caveats: The secondary response peaked faster, at day 5 versus 15, but was weaker.

Points on this clonotype: What it binds is not known.

This receptor was obtained from a man younger than 35 who received the YFV17D yellow fever vaccine. V gene TRBV12-3 or TRBV12-4 combines with J gene TRBJ2-7, with no clear D. Here the sequenced sample was PBMCs, taken on the day of the yellow fever booster vaccination. CDR3 region: CASSLRTASYEQYF. DNA for the CDR3: TGTGCCAGCAGTCTCCGGACGGCCAGCTACGAGCAGTACTTC.